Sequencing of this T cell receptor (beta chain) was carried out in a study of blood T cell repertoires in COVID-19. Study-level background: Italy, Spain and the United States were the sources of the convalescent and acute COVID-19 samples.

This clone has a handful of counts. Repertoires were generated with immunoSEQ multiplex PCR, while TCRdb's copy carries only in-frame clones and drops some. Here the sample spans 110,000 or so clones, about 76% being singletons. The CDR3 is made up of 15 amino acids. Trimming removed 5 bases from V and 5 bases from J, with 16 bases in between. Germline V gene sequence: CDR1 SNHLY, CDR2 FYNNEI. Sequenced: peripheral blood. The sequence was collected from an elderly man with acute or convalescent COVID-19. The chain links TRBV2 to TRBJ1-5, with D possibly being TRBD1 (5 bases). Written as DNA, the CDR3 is TGTGCCAGCAGTAGCGAAAGGGGAAGATATCAGCCCCAGCATTTT. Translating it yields CASSSERGRYQPQHF.